The TCR beta chain described here comes from a study of shared clonotypes between healthy human individuals (dated by TCRdb to between 2020 and 2021). With regard to the full study: Two women and a few men aged 18 to 49 years were included in the cohort. Blood TCR repertoires of about 5 healthy adults were deeply sequenced to estimate repertoire size and the extent of clonotype sharing between individuals. Different laboratories and diverse techniques were used to prepare libraries and sequence TCR repertoires, to increase sequencing depth and limit assay-specific biases. Per donor, leukapheresis produced somewhere between about 0.94 and 9 billion PBMCs. For each donor, CD4 naive and CD4 memory were each given three plates, CD8 naive was given two plates, and CD8 memory was given one plate.

The germline V gene supplies CDR1 ENHRY and CDR2 SYGVKD. Between the V and J ends, shortened by 4 bases and 1 base respectively, the junction contains 5 bases. The CDR3 runs 12 residues from the cysteine to the phenylalanine. The DNA shown is the 36-base CDR3, in frame from base 1. Points on this clone: Its antigen is currently not known. No much larger clonotype is one base removed from it; base qualities were not supplied.

TCR CDR3 regions were amplified from genomic DNA by multiplex PCR using the deep immunoSEQ assay. For each cell subset, the extracted genomic DNA was distributed evenly across all wells of several immunoSEQ 96-well plates, and each plate served as one replicate. For sorted subsets, about 0.2 ug genomic DNA, equal to 30,000 or so T cell genomes, was loaded into each replicate PCR. Purified libraries were measured with a Qubit 3.0 fluorometer, size-checked on a Bioanalyzer 2100, and measured again with the KAPA Library Quantification kit. Every immunoSEQ 96-well plate was sequenced on a separate single-read 150-cycle Illumina NextSeq 550 flow cell. Per the original workflow: Because the immunoSEQ output included only junctional sequences and no quality scores, the filtering could not be the same as the filtering used for full-length reads. Sequences were annotated with PyIR, a Python wrapper for IgBLAST v1.9, using IMGT germline references to assign V/J genes and CDR3. Reads were removed for weak V/J assignments (E-value above 1e-6), missing CDR3, stop codons, out-of-frame junctions, or ambiguous translated residues. V3J clonotypes were defined as sequences sharing an identical inferred V gene, J gene, and CDR3 amino acid sequence. Percentage overlap between repertoires was calculated by dividing the number of shared unique clonotypes by the size of the smaller repertoire. Richness of each repertoire was evaluated using RTK rarefaction, the Chao1 estimator, and Recon v2.1 estimates of unobserved clonotypes. OLGA was used to compute generation probabilities for all TCRbeta clonotypes that the gDNA method yielded from several donors. Drawn from immuneACCESS, this table holds only the in-frame rearrangements with V and J called that TCRdb kept. Clones are partly lost; checked studies trace under half to an unresolved V gene and leave the rest unexplained. V and J calls and clone size are given by that table; D and trimming were obtained from the DNA. Across this sample there are roughly 2,300,000 clones, with around 93% seen only once. About 0.41% of the sample comes from the top ten.

Healthy HIV-negative adults with no recently reported acute infections or vaccinations were included as donors. Every donor was a Caucasian adult living in Nashville, Tennessee, USA. CD4+ T cells were enriched by magnetic negative selection; naive cells were then positively selected on CD45RA, and the negative fraction formed the memory subset. After blood collection by leukapheresis, PBMCs were isolated using Ficoll-Histopaque density gradient centrifugation and then cryopreserved in the vapor phase of liquid nitrogen. Purity and quantity of every magnetically sorted T cell population were checked by analytical flow cytometry. Genomic DNA was isolated from every sorted fraction and measured by UV absorbance on a Nanodrop 2000c. The paper's findings and limits, for the study overall: Estimated clonotype richness was generally larger for naive than for memory subsets. The small number of donors limited the genetic and exposure-history diversity represented. Clonotypes shared by all four sorted-subset donors showed higher generation probabilities than non-shared clonotypes. When a handful of donors were compared, the shared fraction of clonotypes was about 5.5% for naive CD4, 3.5% for naive CD8, roughly 2.5% for memory CD4, and less than 0.5% for memory CD8. Only blood was sampled, and tissue TCR repertoires likely differ from those in blood. Even with the large sequencing depth, rarefaction of the sorted-subset datasets indicated that sequencing was incomplete. Pairwise subsampling led to the expectation that sequencing depth would affect the degree of clonotype sharing among donors.

Recombination joined TRBV10-3 with TRBJ2-7, with the identity of the D gene unclear. This receptor was identified in a man aged 18 to 30 in good health. Some clones in this sample may be carry-over from other donors' samples. Sequencing was performed on naive CD4+ T cells from PBMCs. The sample's cell subset or site label, in plain terms: CD45RA+ positively selected. The CDR3 reads as follows: CAISAGSYEQYF. The DNA sequence is given as TGTGCCATCAGTGCCGGATCCTACGAGCAGTACTTC.